Below are 8 T cell receptor beta chains sequenced from a single sample in a study of Ad26.COV2.S vaccination and SARS-CoV-2 variants. As to treatment: roughly 18 received Ad26.COV2.S at low or high dose, single or two shots; about 5 received placebo; per-sample allocation not given. Day 63 following the first vaccine or placebo injection was when the samples were taken. Clones were sequenced by immunoSEQ multiplex PCR, and TCRdb holds only the in-frame ones, with some missing. The table records around 240,000 clones, around nine tenths of them present only once. The sequencing here drew on peripheral blood, taken in a trial of Ad26.COV2.S vaccine versus placebo. These receptors were taken from a person between 18 and 59 years old who received the Ad26.COV2.S COVID-19 vaccine or a placebo.

This clone has a handful of counts. The chain recombines TRBV6-5 with TRBJ1-5; D call uncertain. This CDR3 is built from 14 residues. Germline values: CDR1 MNHEY, CDR2 SVGAGI. The V gene lost 6 bases and the J gene lost 7 bases, with 16 bases spanning the gap. In DNA form, the CDR3 reads TGTGCCAGCAGCACTAACATGGAGCGGCAGCCCCAGCATTTT. The encoded protein is CASSTNMERQPQHF.

The CDR3, as DNA: TGTGCCAGCAGCCATCCTCCGGGGCGGGAGGGCCTAGATACGCAGTATTTT. Translation: CASSHPPGREGLDTQYF. The J gene is TRBJ2-3, the V gene TRBV7-3; TRBD2 aligns across 9 bases. The CDR3 extends over 17 amino acids. Trimming at V came to 5 bases and at J to 5 bases, leaving 14 bases not matched to a gene. Germline CDR1 and CDR2: SGHTA and FQGTGA.

The chain has TRBV5-8 and TRBJ2-7; TRBD2 matches at 8 bases. The J segment lost 3 bases and the V segment lost 6 bases, leaving 8 bases of the junction unmatched. Germline assignment: CDR1 SGHTS and CDR2 YDEGEE. This CDR3 has 14 residues. The CDR3 DNA reads as TGTGCCAGCACCCCCCCGGGGGGGCTCTACGAGCAGTACTTC. It encodes CASTPPGGLYEQYF.

This chain uses TRBV18 with TRBJ1-5; possible D gene TRBD1, 6 bases. Germline assignment: CDR1 KGHSH and CDR2 LQKENI. The CDR3 is 15 residues long. V shed 0 bases and J shed 10 bases, with 16 bases lying between them. The CDR3 DNA reads as TGTGCCAGCTCACCACCTGGGGAGACAGGATCCCCCCAGCATTTT. This translates into CASSPPGETGSPQHF.

This rearrangement joins TRBV28 to TRBJ2-7; D is unresolved. V shed 6 bases and J shed 3 bases, with 18 bases lying between them. The CDR3 contains 15 residues. Germline-derived CDR1 and CDR2 are MDHEN and SYDVKM. The CDR3 DNA follows: TGTGCCAGCAGCTCCCCCGCACAGTGGGGCTACGAGCAGTACTTC. It specifies CASSSPAQWGYEQYF.

The gene calls are TRBV29-1 and TRBJ2-1; 8 positions match TRBD1. CDR3 size: 13 residues. From germline, CDR1 is SQVTM and CDR2 ANQGSEA. The junction had 5 bases not matched to a gene; V was cut back by 7 bases and J by 3 bases. The CDR3 loop is CSGDRGRYNEQFF. The CDR3 bases are TGCAGCGGAGACAGGGGTCGCTACAATGAGCAGTTCTTC.

This clone occurred once. This rearrangement joins TRBV9 to TRBJ2-3, with TRBD2 matching over 9 bases. Looked up from germline, CDR1 is SGDLS and CDR2 is YYNGEE. Trimming took 4 bases from V and 1 from J; bases not matched to a gene: 10. The CDR3 runs to 17 residues. CDR3 DNA: TGTGCCAGCAGCCTTCGTTTTAGCGGGGGCCGCACAGATACGCAGTATTTT. Translating gives CASSLRFSGGRTDTQYF.

To note about this clone: Other DNA variants within this sample encode the same CDR3. The genes are TRBV15 and TRBJ1-2; unclear D gene. V was shortened by 0 bases and J by 8 bases, with 10 bases between the two germline ends. Germline assignment: CDR1 LNHNV and CDR2 YYDKDF (reference sequence). CDR3 size: 13 residues. This chain's CDR3 is CATSRDRVGGYTF. The CDR3, as DNA: TGTGCCACCAGCAGAGATAGGGTGGGAGGCTACACCTTC.